These 14 T cell receptor gamma chains were all obtained from the same sample, sequenced in a study of gamma-delta T cells after stem cell transplantation. TCRdb processed the RT-PCR reads again with the CATT caller. The sample contains a few hundred gamma-chain clones, 55% to 70% of which appear only once. Sample: gamma-delta T cells. The source is a human donor. It is not recorded whose cells these are; they may come from a transplant donor.

This clone has only a few counts. CDR3 sequence (DNA): TGTGCCTTGTGGGAAAGGCGGAAGTTGGGCAAAAAAATCAAGGTATTT. Its translation: CALWERRKLGKKIKVF. The chain carries TRGV9 and TRGJP. The J gene, missing from TCRdb, was assigned here through DNA to germline matching. This CDR3 is 16 amino acids long. The V segment lost 4 bases and the J segment 8 bases; nucleotides outside the gene matches: 8. CDR1 is GITISATS and CDR2 is ISYDGTV in the germline V gene (reference sequence).

About this clone: Being one base from a much bigger clone, this may be a read error. At the DNA level, this CDR3 is encoded by other sequences in the same sample as well. The chain has TRGV9 and TRGJP. Matching the DNA to germline supplied the J gene, which TCRdb does not give. Trimming at V came to 0 bases and at J to 6 bases, leaving 2 bases not matched to a gene. The CDR3 spans 16 residues. Germline V lookup: CDR1 GITISATS, CDR2 ISYDGTV (reference sequence). The CDR3 region has the DNA TGTGCCTTGTGGGAGGTGCTAGAGTTGGGCAAAAAAATCAAGGTATTT. It codes for CALWEVLELGKKIKVF.

A note on this clone: A single base separates this from a much larger clone, so it may be a read error. Other DNA sequences from this sample encode an identical CDR3 as well. The genes are TRGV9 and TRGJP. TCRdb records no J gene; here it was assigned by comparing the DNA to germline. V lost 0 bases to trimming and J lost 7 bases; unmatched junction nucleotides: 3. Germline V CDR1 and CDR2: GITISATS, ISYDGTV (reference sequence). The length of the CDR3 is 16 residues. In DNA, the CDR3 is TGTGCCTTGTGGGAGGTGCAGGAGTTGGGCAAAAAAATCAAGGTATTT. Translated, it gives CALWEVQELGKKIKVF.

By sample fraction, this clone is large. The identical CDR3 is also encoded by other nucleotide sequences in the sample. The chain joins TRGV9 to TRGJP. The J gene was missing in TCRdb and was found by matching the end of the DNA to germline. The V segment lost 0 bases and the J segment 6 bases; nucleotides outside the gene matches: 2. Germline V lookup: CDR1 GITISATS, CDR2 ISYDGTV (reference sequence). The CDR3 length is 16 residues. CDR3 amino acids: CALWEVRELGKKIKVF. CDR3 in DNA: TGTGCCTTGTGGGAGGTGCGAGAGTTGGGCAAAAAAATCAAGGTATTT.

This clone has more than one count but fewer than ten. The chain couples TRGV3 to TRGJP2. The CDR3 spans 15 residues. Germline assignment: CDR1 VTNTFY and CDR2 YDVSTARD (reference sequence). Trimming removed 0 bases from V and 3 bases from J; junction bases left unmatched: 4. The CDR3 region is CATWDRRRSDWIKTF. In DNA form, the CDR3 reads TGTGCCACCTGGGACAGGCGTCGTAGTGATTGGATCAAGACGTTT.

J is TRGJP and V is TRGV9. TCRdb lists no J gene, so it was determined here by aligning the DNA to germline. The CDR3 has 19 residues. With 0 bases clipped from V and 9 bases from J, the junction kept 14 bases outside the gene matches. Germline V gives CDR1 GITISATS, CDR2 ISYDGTV (reference sequence). The CDR3 coding sequence is TGTGCCTTGTGGGAGGTGCACCCCAAACCAGGGTTGGGCAAAAAAATCAAGGTATTT. It translates to CALWEVHPKPGLGKKIKVF.

The chain has TRGV9 and TRGJP. TCRdb lists no J gene, so it was determined here by aligning the DNA to germline. The CDR3 spans 16 residues. V trimming: 2 bases; J trimming: 4 bases; junction bases outside the gene matches: 2. The germline V gene has CDR1 GITISATS and CDR2 ISYDGTV (reference sequence). For the CDR3, the DNA is TGTGCCTTGTGGGAGGAACAAGAGTTGGGCAAAAAAATCAAGGTATTT. Residues: CALWEEQELGKKIKVF.

Notes on this clone: The sample has other DNA sequences that encode this CDR3 too. This chain connects TRGV9 to TRGJP. The J gene is not listed in TCRdb, so it was assigned here from a DNA match to germline. Germline CDR1 and CDR2: GITISATS and ISYDGTV (reference sequence). Trimming cost V 1 base and J 7 bases; bases outside gene matches: 10. The CDR3 length is 18 residues. The CDR3 spells CALWEVPDSELGKKIKVF. CDR3 nucleotides: TGTGCCTTGTGGGAGGTTCCGGATTCGGAGTTGGGCAAAAAAATCAAGGTATTT.

As concerns this clone: A far larger clone is just one base off, so this is likely a read error. The chain carries TRGV8 and TRGJP1. Germline matching of the DNA provided the J gene here, since TCRdb leaves it blank. Germline V CDR1 and CDR2: VENAVY, YDSYNSRV. The CDR3 consists of 14 residues. In DNA, the CDR3 is TGTGCCGCCTGGGATATGGCGGGGGGTTGGTTCAAGATATTT. Translation: CAAWDMAGGWFKIF.

CDR3 region: CATWGIPYYKKLF. CDR3 in DNA: TGTGCCACCTGGGGTATCCCCTATTATAAGAAACTCTTT. The V call is TRGV4, the J call TRGJ1 or TRGJ2. No J gene is reported in TCRdb; it was inferred here by comparing the DNA with germline. Germline trimming cut 5 bases from V and 4 bases from J; bases unmatched to any gene: 8. The germline V gene has CDR1 EGSTGY and CDR2 YDSYTSSV. The CDR3 sequence is 13 residues long.

To note about this clone: A much larger clonotype is one base distant, so this may be a read error. This chain joins TRGV4 and TRGJP2. Germline matching of the DNA provided the J gene here, since TCRdb leaves it blank. Germline values: CDR1 EGSTGY, CDR2 YDSYTSSV. J gave up 13 bases and V 0 bases, and 11 bases lay outside the gene matches. This CDR3 has 14 amino acids. CDR3 nucleotide sequence: TGTGCCACCTGGGATGGGCTCATGCACTTGATCAAGACGTTT. Protein sequence: CATWDGLMHLIKTF.

This clone was seen a handful of times. CDR3 DNA: TGTGCCACCTGGGACGGGCGAAAGAAACTCTTT. This translates into CATWDGRKKLF. The V and J genes are TRGV2 and TRGJ1 or TRGJ2. The J gene is not listed in TCRdb, so it was assigned here from a DNA match to germline. V was clipped by 0 bases and J by 10 bases; unmatched bases: 3. This CDR3 has 11 residues. The germline V gene encodes CDR1 EGSNGY and CDR2 YDSYNSKV.

This chain uses TRGV9 with TRGJP. The J gene was missing in TCRdb and was found by matching the end of the DNA to germline. CDR3 length: 16 residues. Germline assignment: CDR1 GITISATS and CDR2 ISYDGTV (reference sequence). V shed 5 bases, J shed 6 bases, and the junction held 7 bases outside the gene matches. The CDR3 region is CALWVTIELGKKIKVF. For the CDR3, the DNA is TGTGCCTTGTGGGTTACCATAGAGTTGGGCAAAAAAATCAAGGTATTT.

A note on this clone: Distinct nucleotide sequences in the sample also encode this CDR3. CDR3 loop: CALWEVGELGKKIKVF. The CDR3 DNA reads TGTGCCTTGTGGGAGGTGGGCGAGTTGGGCAAAAAAATCAAGGTATTT. The chain has TRGV9 and TRGJP. TCRdb lists no J gene, so it was determined here by aligning the DNA to germline. The CDR3 consists of 16 residues. J was trimmed by 7 bases and V by 0 bases; bases with no gene match: 3. Germline lookup yields CDR1 GITISATS and CDR2 ISYDGTV (reference sequence).